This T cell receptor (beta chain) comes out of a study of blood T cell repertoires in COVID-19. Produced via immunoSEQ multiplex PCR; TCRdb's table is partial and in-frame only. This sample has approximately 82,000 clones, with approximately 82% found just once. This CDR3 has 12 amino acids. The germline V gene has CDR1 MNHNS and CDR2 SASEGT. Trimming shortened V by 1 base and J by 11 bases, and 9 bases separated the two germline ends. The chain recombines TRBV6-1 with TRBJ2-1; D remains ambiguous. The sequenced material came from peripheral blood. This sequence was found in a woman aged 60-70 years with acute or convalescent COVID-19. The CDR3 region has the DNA TGTGCCAGCAGTGAAGAGCCACCGAAGCAGTTCTTC. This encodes CASSEEPPKQFF.